This TCR beta chain came from a study of blood T cell repertoires in COVID-19. Original analysis: Reference gene primers were amplified, and this amplification served to estimate nucleated cell counts. Clones were read by immunoSEQ multiplex PCR, and TCRdb kept only the in-frame ones, dropping some. V and J calls plus clone size are reproduced from that table; the DNA served to infer D and trimming. Among a few hundred thousand clones listed, approximately 80% were seen once. The age range of participants was 18 to 89 years, with residence in about two dozen US areas. Cohorts were assigned according to the clinical history that participants reported. The germline V gene encodes CDR1 SGHTA and CDR2 FQGTGA. The CDR3 is 20 residues long. The V and J ends lost 4 bases and 2 bases respectively, with 24 bases between them.

The chain joins TRBV7-3 to TRBJ2-6; TRBD2 might be the D (6 bases). The specimen sequenced was PBMCs or T cells enriched from blood (not recorded which). This TCR was recovered from a woman aged 40 to 49 with acute COVID-19. The CDR3 region has the DNA TGTGCCAGCAGCTCATTACCGCCTGGGGGGTTAAGGCCTGGGGCCAACGTCCTGACTTTC. The encoded protein is CASSSLPPGGLRPGANVLTF.